This TCR beta chain was captured in a study of T cells after posttransplantation cyclophosphamide. Findings and caveats of the study: After PTCy, TRB diversity resembled that of CNI/methotrexate controls. TRB overlap between skin or GI tissue T cells and blood was limited. Donor CD8+ memory clones often dominated recipient blood repertoires at later times.

This related bone marrow graft donor gave peripheral blood on the day of marrow donation. In its sample, this clone was seen once. Antigen: not known. The germline CDR1 and CDR2 sequences are SEHNR and FQNEAQ (reference sequence). CDR3 length: 11 residues. V lost 4 bases and J lost 8, with 8 bases in between. Method: immunoSEQ multiplex PCR; TCRdb's copy keeps in-frame clones and lacks some. The sample shows tens of thousands of clones, approximately 70% of them seen only once. The sequenced sample was memory CD4+ T cells sorted from PBMCs. This clonotype was sampled from a woman aged 60-75 years in good health, CMV-negative, and a related stem cell transplant donor. This chain links TRBV7-9 with TRBJ1-1; D remains ambiguous. The CDR3 region is CASSSGIEAFF. The DNA for the CDR3 is TGTGCCAGCAGCTCCGGGATCGAAGCTTTCTTT.